This TCR beta chain was documented in a study of CD8 T cells in Susac syndrome. Random hexamers primed reverse transcription of 0.5 to 1 ug RNA. An immunoSEQ multiplex PCR generated amplified TCR beta CDR3 products spanning 54 Vbeta and 13 Jbeta. TCRdb re-derived calls from the immunoSEQ multiplex PCR reads in MiXCR, one entry per CDR3 protein. Here the sample spans approximately 130,000 distinct CDR3 sequences, around 90% being singletons. The V end was cut by 5 bases, the J end by 1 base, with 6 bases between. Germline CDR1 and CDR2: KGHDR and SFDVKD. CDR3 size: 13 residues. The clonotype comes from a human donor with multiple sclerosis. The rearrangement links TRBV24-1 to TRBJ2-3; D not resolved. The sample consisted of CD8+ T cells from PBMCs. Here the CDR3 reads CATSGSGTDTQYF. The CDR3 nucleotides read TGTGCCACCAGTGGTTCAGGCACAGATACGCAGTATTTT.